The T cell receptor beta chain under discussion was sequenced for a study of OX40 agonist ivuxolimab in advanced cancers. Anyone with autoimmune disease history or systemic immunosuppression was excluded. Repertoires were generated with immunoSEQ multiplex PCR, while TCRdb's copy carries only in-frame clones and drops some. The sample has over 75,000 clones, around 90% seen once; the top ten hold 1.1% to 1.5%. Germline loops: CDR1 SGDLS, CDR2 YYNGEE. The CDR3 is made up of 19 amino acids. V was clipped by 4 bases and J by 0 bases; unmatched bases: 15. The V gene is TRBV9, the J gene TRBJ2-3; 9 positions match TRBD2. The TCR comes from an adult with an advanced solid tumor such as melanoma, head and neck, liver or kidney cancer. Here the sequenced sample was CD4+ or CD8+ T cells sorted from blood, taken in a trial of the OX40 agonist ivuxolimab. This CDR3 reads CASSPRRLAVSPSTDTQYF. CDR3 bases: TGTGCCAGCAGCCCCAGAAGACTAGCGGTTTCCCCTAGCACAGATACGCAGTATTTT.